This T cell receptor beta chain was sequenced during a study of T cell repertoires in cytomegalovirus infection. At the level of the study: It was the public TCR beta signatures that indicated both CMV infection and matching HLA type. Notes on the study in general: Individuals carrying CMV plus the relevant HLA were identified by cumulative frequency of public TCR beta families.

Trimming took 1 base from V and 2 from J, leaving 11 bases between them. Germline assignment: CDR1 SEHNR and CDR2 FQNEAQ (reference sequence). The CDR3 totals 16 residues. This clonotype has a count of ten or more. The antigen is unknown. TCRdb passed the reads through MiXCR, listing each CDR3 protein once. The sample carries approximately 750,000 distinct CDR3 sequences, under 40% recorded once. The rearrangement uses TRBV7-9 and TRBJ2-2; no firm D call. This receptor was taken from a human donor in good health (CMV status not recorded). Some clones in this sample may be carry-over from other donors' samples. The sequencing sample was made of PBMCs. CDR3 in DNA: TGTGCCAGCAGCTTAGTTCGTAGTCTAAACACCGGGGAGCTGTTTTTT. The encoded protein is CASSLVRSLNTGELFF.